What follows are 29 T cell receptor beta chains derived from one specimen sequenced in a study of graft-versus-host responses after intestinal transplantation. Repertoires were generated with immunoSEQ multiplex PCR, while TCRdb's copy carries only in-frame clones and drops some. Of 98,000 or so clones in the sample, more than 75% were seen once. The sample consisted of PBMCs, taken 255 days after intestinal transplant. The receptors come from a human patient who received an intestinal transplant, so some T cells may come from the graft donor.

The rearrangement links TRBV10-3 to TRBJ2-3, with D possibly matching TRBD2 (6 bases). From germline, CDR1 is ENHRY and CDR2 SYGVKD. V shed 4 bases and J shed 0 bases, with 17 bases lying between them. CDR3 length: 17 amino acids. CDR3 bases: TGTGCCATCAGTGCCCGGTTGGGGGGAGCTAGCACAGATACGCAGTATTTT. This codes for CAISARLGGASTDTQYF.

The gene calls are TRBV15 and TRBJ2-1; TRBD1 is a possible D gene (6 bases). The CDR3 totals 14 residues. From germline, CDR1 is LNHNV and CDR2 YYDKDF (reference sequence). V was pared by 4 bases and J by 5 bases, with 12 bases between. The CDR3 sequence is CATSKWSGDNEQFF. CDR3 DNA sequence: TGTGCCACCAGCAAGTGGTCAGGGGACAATGAGCAGTTCTTC. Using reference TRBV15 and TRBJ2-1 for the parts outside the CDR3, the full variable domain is DAMVIQNPRYQVTQFGKPVTLSCSQTLNHNVMYWYQQKSSQAPKLLFHYYDKDFNNEADTPDNFQSRRPNTSFCFLDIRSPGLGDTAMYLCATSKWSGDNEQFFGPGTRLTVL.

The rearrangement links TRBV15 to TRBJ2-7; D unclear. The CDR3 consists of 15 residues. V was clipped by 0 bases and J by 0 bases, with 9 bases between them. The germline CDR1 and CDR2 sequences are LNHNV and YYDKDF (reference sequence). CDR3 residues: CATSRDRRSSYEQYF. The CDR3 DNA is TGTGCCACCAGCAGAGATCGACGTAGCTCCTACGAGCAGTACTTC.

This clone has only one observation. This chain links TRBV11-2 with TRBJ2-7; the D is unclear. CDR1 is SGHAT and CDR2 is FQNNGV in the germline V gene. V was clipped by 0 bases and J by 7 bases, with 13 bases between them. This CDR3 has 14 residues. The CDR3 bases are TGTGCCAGCAGCTTAGAGGGCCAGGCGTGGGAGCAGTACGTC. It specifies CASSLEGQAWEQYV.

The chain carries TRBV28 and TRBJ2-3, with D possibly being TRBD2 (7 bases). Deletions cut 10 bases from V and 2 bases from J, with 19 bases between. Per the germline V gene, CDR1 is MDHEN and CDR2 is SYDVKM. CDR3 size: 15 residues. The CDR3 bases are TGTGCCACCCGGGGGGCCAGCGGGGTCACAGATACGCAGTATTTT. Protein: CATRGASGVTDTQYF.

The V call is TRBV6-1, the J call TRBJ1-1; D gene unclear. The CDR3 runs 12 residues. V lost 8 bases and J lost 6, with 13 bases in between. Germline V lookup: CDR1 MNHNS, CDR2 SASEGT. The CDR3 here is CASAAVPPEAFF. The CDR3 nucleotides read TGTGCCAGCGCCGCGGTGCCCCCTGAAGCTTTCTTT.

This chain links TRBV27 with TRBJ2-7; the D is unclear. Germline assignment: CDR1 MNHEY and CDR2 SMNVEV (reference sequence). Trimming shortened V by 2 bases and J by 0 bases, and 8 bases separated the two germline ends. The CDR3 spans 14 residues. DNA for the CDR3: TGTGCCAGCAGTTTAGCCGGAAACTCCTACGAGCAGTACTTC. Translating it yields CASSLAGNSYEQYF.

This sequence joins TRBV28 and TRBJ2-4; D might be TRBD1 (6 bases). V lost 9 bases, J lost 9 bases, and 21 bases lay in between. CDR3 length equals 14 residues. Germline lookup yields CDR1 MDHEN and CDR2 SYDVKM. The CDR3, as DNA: TGTGCCAGTATTTCACAGGGTAGAGGGGGCATTCAGTACTTC. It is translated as CASISQGRGGIQYF.

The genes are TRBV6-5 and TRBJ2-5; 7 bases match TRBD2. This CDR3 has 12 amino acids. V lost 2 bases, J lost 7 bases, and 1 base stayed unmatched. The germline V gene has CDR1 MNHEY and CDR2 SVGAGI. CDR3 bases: TGTGCCAGCAGTTACGGACTAGGGACCCAGTACTTC. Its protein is CASSYGLGTQYF.

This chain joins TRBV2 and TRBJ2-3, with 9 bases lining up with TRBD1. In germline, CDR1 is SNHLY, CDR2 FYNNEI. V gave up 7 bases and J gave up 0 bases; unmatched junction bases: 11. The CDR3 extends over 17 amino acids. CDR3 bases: TGTGCCAGCATCTACAAAGGACAGGGGACTAGCACAGATACGCAGTATTTT. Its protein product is CASIYKGQGTSTDTQYF.

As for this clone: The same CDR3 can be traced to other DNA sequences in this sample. The CDR3 region is CASSFGPSGRIYEQYV. CDR3 in DNA: TGTGCCAGCAGCTTTGGGCCGTCTGGGAGGATCTACGAGCAGTACGTC. V is TRBV7-9 and J is TRBJ2-7; tentative D call: TRBD2 (6 bases). The CDR3 has 16 amino acids. V was clipped by 3 bases and J by 3 bases, with 18 bases between them. Germline CDR1 and CDR2: SEHNR and FQNEAQ (reference sequence).

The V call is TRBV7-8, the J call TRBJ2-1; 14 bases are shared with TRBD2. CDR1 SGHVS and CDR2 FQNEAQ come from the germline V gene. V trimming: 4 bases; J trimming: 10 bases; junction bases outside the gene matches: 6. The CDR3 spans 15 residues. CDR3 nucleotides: TGTGCCAGCAGCTCGGGACTAGCGGGGGTGGGGGAGCAGTTCTTC. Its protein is CASSSGLAGVGEQFF.

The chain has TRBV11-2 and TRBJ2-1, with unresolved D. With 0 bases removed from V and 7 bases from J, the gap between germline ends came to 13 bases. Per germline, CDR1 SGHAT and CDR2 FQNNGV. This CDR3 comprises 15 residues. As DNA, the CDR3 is TGTGCCAGCAGCTTAGATCTAAGGCGACAAAATGAGCAGTTCTTC. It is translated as CASSLDLRRQNEQFF.

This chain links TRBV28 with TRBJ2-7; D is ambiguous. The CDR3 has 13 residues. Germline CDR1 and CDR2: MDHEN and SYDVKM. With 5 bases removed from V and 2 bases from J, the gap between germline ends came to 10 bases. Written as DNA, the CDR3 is TGTGCCAGCAGTGTCGGCAGGACCTACGAGCAGTACTTC. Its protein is CASSVGRTYEQYF.

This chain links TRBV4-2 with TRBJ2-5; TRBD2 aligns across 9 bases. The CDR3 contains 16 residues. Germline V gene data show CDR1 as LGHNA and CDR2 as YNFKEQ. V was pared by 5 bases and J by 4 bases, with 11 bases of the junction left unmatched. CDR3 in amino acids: CASSYPSAGGSETQYF. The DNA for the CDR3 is TGTGCCAGCAGCTATCCTTCAGCGGGAGGATCAGAGACCCAGTACTTC.

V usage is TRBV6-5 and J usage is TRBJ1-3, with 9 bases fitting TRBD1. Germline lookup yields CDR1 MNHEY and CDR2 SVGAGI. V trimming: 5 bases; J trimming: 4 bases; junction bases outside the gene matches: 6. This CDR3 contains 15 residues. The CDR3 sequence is CASSRQGVKGNTIYF. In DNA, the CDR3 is TGTGCCAGCAGTCGACAGGGGGTAAAAGGAAACACCATATATTTT.

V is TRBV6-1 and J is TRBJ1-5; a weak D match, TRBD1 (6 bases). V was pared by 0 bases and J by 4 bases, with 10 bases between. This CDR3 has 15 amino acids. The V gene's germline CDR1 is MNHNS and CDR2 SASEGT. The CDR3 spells CASSEAGAANQPQHF. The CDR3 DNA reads TGTGCCAGCAGTGAAGCGGGGGCAGCAAATCAGCCCCAGCATTTT.

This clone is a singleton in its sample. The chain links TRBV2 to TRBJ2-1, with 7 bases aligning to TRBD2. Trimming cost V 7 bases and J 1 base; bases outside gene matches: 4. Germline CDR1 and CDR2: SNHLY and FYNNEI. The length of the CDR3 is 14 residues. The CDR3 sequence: CASIERGSYNEQFF. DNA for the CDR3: TGTGCCAGCATCGAGCGGGGATCCTACAATGAGCAGTTCTTC.

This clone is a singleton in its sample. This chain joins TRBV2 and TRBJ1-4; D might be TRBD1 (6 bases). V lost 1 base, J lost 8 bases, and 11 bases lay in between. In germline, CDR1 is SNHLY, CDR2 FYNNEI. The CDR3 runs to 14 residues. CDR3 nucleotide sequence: TGTGCCAGCAGTGAAGAGGGGGTGTACGAAAAACTGTTTTTT. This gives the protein CASSEEGVYEKLFF.

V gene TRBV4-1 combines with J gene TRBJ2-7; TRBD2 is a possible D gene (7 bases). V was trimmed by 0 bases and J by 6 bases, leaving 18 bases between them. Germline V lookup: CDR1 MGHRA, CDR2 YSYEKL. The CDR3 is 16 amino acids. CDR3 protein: CASSQDTAGAPAEQYF. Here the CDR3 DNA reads TGCGCCAGCAGCCAAGACACGGCGGGGGCCCCTGCCGAGCAGTACTTC.

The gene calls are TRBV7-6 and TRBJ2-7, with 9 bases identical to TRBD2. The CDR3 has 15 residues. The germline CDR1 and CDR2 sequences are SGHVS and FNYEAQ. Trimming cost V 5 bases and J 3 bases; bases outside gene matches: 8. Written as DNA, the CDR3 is TGTGCCAGCAGCCCCCAGGGACTAGCTTACTACGAGCAGTACTTC. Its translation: CASSPQGLAYYEQYF.

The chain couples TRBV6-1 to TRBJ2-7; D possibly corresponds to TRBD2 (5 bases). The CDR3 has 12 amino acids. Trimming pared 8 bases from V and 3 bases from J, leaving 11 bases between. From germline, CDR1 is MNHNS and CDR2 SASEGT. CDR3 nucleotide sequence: TGTGCCAGCTTCTCGGACTTCTACGAGCAGTACTTC. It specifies CASFSDFYEQYF.

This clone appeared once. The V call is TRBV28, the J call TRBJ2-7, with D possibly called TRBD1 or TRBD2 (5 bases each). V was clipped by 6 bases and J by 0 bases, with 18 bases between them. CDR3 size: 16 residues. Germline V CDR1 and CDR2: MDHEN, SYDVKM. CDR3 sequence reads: CASRNPGTLSSYEQYF. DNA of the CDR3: TGTGCCAGCAGAAACCCCGGGACCCTTAGCTCCTACGAGCAGTACTTC.

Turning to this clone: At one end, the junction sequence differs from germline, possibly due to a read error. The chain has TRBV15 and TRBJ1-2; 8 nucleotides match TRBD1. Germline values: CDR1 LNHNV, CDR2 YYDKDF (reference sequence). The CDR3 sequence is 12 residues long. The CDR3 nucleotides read TGTGCCACCAGCAGAGACCAGGGGGCACCGGTGTTC. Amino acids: CATSRDQGAPVF.

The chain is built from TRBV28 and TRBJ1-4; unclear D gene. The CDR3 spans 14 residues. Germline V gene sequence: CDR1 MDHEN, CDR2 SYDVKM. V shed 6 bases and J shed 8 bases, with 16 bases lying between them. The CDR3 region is CASSFMQDGEKLFF. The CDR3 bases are TGTGCCAGCAGCTTTATGCAGGACGGGGAAAAACTGTTTTTT.

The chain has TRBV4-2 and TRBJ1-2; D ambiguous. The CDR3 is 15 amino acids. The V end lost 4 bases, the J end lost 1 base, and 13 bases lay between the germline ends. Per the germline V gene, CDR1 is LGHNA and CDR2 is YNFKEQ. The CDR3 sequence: CASSPRTLLNYGYTF. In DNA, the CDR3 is TGTGCCAGCAGCCCTAGGACCCTTCTTAACTATGGCTACACCTTC.

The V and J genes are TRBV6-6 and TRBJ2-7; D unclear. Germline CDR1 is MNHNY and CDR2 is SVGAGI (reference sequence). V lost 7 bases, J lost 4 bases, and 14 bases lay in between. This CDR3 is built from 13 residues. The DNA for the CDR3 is TGTGCCAGCACCGGGTCAGCCGGGTACGAGCAGTACTTC. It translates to CASTGSAGYEQYF.

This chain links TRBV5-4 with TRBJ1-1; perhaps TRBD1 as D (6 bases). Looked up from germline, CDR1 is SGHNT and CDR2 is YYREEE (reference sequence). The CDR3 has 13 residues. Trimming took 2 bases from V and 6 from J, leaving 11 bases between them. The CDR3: CASSFDRTAEAFF. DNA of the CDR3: TGTGCCAGCAGCTTTGACAGGACGGCTGAAGCTTTCTTT.

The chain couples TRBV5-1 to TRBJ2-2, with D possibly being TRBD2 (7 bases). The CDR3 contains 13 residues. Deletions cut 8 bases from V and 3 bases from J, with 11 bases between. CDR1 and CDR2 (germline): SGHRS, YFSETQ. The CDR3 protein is CASTGRDTGELFF. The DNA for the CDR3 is TGCGCCAGTACAGGGAGGGACACCGGGGAGCTGTTTTTT.